The sequence of this TCR beta chain was determined in a study of T-cell reconstitution after alpha-beta-depleted transplantation in children. The CDR3 is 14 amino acids. Germline CDR1 is MNHEY and CDR2 is SVGAGI. The V end was cut by 3 bases, the J end by 3 bases, with 11 bases between. Unique molecular identifiers were incorporated when the TCRbeta library was constructed. TCRdb re-called the PCR reads with MiXCR, one entry per CDR3 protein. Here the sample spans some 490,000 distinct CDR3 sequences, around 12% being singletons. The sample here was PBMCs from the stem cell graft donor, taken from the stem cell graft. The rearrangement uses TRBV6-5 and TRBJ2-5; D is undetermined. This TCR was recovered from a human donor who donated a stem cell graft to a child with combined immunodeficiency. Here the CDR3 DNA reads TGTGCCAGCAGTTATGTTCCGGAAAAAGAGACCCAGTACTTC. It codes for CASSYVPEKETQYF.